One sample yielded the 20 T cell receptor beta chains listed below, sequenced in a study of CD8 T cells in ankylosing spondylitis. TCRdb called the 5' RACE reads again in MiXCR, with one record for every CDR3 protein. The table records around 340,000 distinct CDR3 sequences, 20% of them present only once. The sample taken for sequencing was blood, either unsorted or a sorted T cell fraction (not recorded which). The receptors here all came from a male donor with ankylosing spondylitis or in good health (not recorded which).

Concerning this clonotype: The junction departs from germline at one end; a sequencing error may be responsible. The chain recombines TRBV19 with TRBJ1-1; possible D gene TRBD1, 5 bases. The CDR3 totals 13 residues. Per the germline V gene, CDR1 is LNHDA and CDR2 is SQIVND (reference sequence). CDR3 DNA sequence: TGTGCCAGTAGGATAGGGACCCACACTGAAGCTTTCTTT. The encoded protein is CASRIGTHTEAFF.

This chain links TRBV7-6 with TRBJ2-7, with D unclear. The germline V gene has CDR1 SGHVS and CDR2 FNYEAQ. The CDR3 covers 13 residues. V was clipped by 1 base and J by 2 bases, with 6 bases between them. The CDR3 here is CASSLVEPYEQYF. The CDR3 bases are TGTGCCAGCAGCTTAGTTGAACCCTACGAGCAGTACTTC.

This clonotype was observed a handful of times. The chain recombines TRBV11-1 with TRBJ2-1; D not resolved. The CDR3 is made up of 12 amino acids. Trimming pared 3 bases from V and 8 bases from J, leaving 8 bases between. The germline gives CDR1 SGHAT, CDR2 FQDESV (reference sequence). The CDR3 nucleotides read TGTGCCAGCAGCTTCGAAGGTCATGAGCAGTTCTTC. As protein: CASSFEGHEQFF. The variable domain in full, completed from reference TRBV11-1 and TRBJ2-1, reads EAEVAQSPRYKITEKSQAVAFWCDPISGHATLYWYRQILGQGPELLVQFQDESVVDDSQLPKDRFSAERLKGVDSTLKIQPAELGDSAMYLCASSFEGHEQFFGPGTRLTVL.

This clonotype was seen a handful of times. CDR3: CASHPIGGAGDTQYF. CDR3 in DNA: TGTGCCAGCCACCCTATTGGGGGGGCAGGAGATACGCAGTATTTT. The chain combines TRBV6-1 with TRBJ2-3; the D gene is possibly TRBD2 (7 bases). The CDR3 contains 15 residues. Germline V gives CDR1 MNHNS, CDR2 SASEGT. The V and J ends lost 8 bases and 5 bases respectively, with 20 bases between them.

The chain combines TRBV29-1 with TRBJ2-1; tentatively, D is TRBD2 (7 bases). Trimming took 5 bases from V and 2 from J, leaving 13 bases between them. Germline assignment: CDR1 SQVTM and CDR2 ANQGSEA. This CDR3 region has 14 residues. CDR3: CSVHGGQTYNEQFF. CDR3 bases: TGCAGCGTTCACGGGGGGCAAACCTACAATGAGCAGTTCTTC.

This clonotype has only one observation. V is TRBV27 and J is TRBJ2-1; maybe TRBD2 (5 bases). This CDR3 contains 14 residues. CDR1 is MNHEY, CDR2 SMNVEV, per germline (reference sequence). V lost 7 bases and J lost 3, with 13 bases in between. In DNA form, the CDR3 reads TGTGCCAGCACCACAATTGAGGGCTACAATGAGCAGTTCTTC. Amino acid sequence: CASTTIEGYNEQFF.

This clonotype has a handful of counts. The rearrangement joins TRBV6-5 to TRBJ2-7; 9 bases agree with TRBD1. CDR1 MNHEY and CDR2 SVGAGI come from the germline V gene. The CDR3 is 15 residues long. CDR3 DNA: TGTCCCACCATTAAGAACCGACAGGGGGCCTACGAGCAGTACTTC. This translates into CPTIKNRQGAYEQYF.

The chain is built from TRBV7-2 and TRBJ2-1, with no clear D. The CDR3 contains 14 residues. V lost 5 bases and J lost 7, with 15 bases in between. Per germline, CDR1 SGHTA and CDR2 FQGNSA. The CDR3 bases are TGTGCCAGCAGCCCTGGGATAGGGCATAATGAGCAGTTCTTC. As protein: CASSPGIGHNEQFF.

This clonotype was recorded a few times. DNA of the CDR3: TGTGCCAGCAGCGGGACTAGCGCCATCTACAATGAGCAGTTCTTC. Translation gives CASSGTSAIYNEQFF. The genes are TRBV9 and TRBJ2-1; 9 nucleotides line up with TRBD2. Germline-derived CDR1 and CDR2 are SGDLS and YYNGEE. V lost 3 bases, J lost 3 bases, and 4 bases stayed unmatched. This CDR3 has 15 amino acids.

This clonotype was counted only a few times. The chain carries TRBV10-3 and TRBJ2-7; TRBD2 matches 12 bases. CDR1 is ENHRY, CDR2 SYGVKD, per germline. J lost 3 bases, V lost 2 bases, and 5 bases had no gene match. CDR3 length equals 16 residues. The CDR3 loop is CAISETRTSGNYEQYF. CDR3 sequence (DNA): TGTGCCATCAGTGAGACTCGGACTAGCGGGAACTACGAGCAGTACTTC.

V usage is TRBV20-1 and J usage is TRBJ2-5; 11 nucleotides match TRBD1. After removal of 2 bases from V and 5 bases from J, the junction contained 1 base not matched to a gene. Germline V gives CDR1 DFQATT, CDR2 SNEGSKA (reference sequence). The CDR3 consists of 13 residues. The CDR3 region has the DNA TGCAGTGCTAGAAGGACAGGGGGCGAGACCCAGTACTTC. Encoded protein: CSARRTGGETQYF.

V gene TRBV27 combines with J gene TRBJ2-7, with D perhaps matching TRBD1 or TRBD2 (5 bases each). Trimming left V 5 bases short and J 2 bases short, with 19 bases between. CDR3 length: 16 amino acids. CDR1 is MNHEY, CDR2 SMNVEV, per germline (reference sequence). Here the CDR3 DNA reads TGTGCCAGCAGTCCCCGCCCGAGTGGGGGTACCTACGAGCAGTACTTC. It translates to CASSPRPSGGTYEQYF.

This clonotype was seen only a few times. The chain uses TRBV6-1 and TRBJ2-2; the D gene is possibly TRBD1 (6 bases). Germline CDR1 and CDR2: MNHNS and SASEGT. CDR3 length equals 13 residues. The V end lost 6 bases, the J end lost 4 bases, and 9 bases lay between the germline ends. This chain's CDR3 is CASRGAATGELFF. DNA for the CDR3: TGTGCCAGCAGGGGGGCGGCCACCGGGGAGCTGTTTTTT.

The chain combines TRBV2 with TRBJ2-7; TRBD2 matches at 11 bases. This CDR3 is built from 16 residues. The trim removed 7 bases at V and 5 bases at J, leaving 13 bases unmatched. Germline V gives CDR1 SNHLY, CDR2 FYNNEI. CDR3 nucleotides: TGTGCCAGCAACCCCCTAGCGGGGGGCTCCGACCACGAGCAGTACTTC. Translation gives CASNPLAGGSDHEQYF.

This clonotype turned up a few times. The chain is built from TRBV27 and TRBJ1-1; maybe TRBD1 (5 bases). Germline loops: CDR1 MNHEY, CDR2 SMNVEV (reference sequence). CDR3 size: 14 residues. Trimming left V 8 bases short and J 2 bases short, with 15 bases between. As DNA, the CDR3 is TGTGCCAGCCACGGGACGGAGAAAAACACTGAAGCTTTCTTT. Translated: CASHGTEKNTEAFF.

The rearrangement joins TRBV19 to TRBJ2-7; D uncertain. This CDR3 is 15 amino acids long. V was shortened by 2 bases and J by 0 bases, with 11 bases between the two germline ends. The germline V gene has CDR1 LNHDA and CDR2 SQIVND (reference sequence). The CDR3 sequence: CASSILAGASYEQYF. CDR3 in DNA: TGTGCCAGTAGTATACTGGCAGGAGCCTCCTACGAGCAGTACTTC.

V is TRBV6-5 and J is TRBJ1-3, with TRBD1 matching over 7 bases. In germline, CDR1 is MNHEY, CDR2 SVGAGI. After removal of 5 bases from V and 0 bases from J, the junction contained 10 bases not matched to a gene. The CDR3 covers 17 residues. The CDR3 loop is CASSTETGTPSGNTIYF. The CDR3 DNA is TGTGCCAGCAGTACCGAGACAGGGACCCCCTCTGGAAACACCATATATTTT.

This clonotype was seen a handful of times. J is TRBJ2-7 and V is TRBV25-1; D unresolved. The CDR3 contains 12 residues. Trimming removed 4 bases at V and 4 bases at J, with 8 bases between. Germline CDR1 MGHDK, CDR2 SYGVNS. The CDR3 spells CASSGRSYEQYF. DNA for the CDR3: TGTGCCAGCAGTGGACGGTCATACGAGCAGTACTTC.

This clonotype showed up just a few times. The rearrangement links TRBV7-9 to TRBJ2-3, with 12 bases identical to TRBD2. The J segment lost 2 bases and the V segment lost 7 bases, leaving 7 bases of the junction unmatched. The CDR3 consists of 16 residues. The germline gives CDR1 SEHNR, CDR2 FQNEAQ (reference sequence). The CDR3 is CASTQTSGGFTDTQYF. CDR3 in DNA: TGTGCCAGCACACAAACTAGCGGGGGGTTCACAGATACGCAGTATTTT.

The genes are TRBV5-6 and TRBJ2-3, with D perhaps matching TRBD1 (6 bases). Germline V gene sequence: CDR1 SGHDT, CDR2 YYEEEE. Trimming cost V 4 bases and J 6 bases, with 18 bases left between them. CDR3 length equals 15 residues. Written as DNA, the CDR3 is TGTGCCAGCAGCACAGGGCTGGGATCTGAGGATACGCAGTATTTT. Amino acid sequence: CASSTGLGSEDTQYF.